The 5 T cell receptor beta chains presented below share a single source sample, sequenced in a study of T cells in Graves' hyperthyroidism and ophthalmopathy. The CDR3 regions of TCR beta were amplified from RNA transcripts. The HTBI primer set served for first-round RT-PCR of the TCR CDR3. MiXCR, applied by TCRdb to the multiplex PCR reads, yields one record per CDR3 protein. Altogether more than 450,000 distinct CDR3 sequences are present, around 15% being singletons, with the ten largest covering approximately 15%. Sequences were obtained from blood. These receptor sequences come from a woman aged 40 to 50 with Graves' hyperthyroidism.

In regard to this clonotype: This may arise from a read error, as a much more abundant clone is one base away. CDR3: CASSLVARITDTQYF. The CDR3 DNA reads TGTGCCAGCAGTCTCGTAGCGAGAATAACAGATACGCAGTATTTT. The chain couples TRBV6-1 to TRBJ2-3, with a weak D call TRBD2 (5 bases). The ends were cut back, 5 bases at V and 3 bases at J, with 15 bases in the middle. This CDR3 has 15 residues. Germline V gene data show CDR1 as MNHNS and CDR2 as SASEGT.

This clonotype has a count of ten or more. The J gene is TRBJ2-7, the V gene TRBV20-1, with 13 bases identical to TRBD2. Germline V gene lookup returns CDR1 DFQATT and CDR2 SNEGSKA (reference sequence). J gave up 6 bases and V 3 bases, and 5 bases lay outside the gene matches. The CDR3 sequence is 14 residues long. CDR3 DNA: TGCAGTGCTAGTACCGGACTAGCGGGAGCCGAGCAGTACTTC. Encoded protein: CSASTGLAGAEQYF.

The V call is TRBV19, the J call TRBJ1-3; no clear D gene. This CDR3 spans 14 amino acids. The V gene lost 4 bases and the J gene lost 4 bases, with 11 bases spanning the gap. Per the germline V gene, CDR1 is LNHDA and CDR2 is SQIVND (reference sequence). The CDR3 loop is CASSRGSTGNTIYF. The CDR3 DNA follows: TGTGCCAGTAGTAGGGGATCGACAGGAAACACCATATATTTT.

This CDR3 is CASSLWGNTIYF. CDR3 bases: TGTGCCAGCAGCCTGTGGGGAAACACCATATATTTT. The V and J genes are TRBV3-1 and TRBJ1-3, with D unclear. This CDR3 is built from 12 residues. V lost 4 bases and J 4 bases, leaving 5 bases between the germline ends. Germline assignment: CDR1 LGHDT and CDR2 YNNKEL (reference sequence). The full variable domain, its missing parts supplied by reference TRBV3-1 and TRBJ1-3, is DTAVSQTPKYLVTQMGNDKSIKCEQNLGHDTMYWYKQDSKKFLKIMFSYNNKELIINETVPNRFSPKSPDKAHLNLHINSLELGDSAVYFCASSLWGNTIYFGEGSWLTVV.

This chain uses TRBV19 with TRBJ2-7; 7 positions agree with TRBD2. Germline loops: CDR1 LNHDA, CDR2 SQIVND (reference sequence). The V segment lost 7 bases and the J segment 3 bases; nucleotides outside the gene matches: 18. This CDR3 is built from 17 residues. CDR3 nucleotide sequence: TGTGCCAGTACTCCTGCTGGCGGGAGATTCACGGTCTACGAGCAGTACTTC. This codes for CASTPAGGRFTVYEQYF. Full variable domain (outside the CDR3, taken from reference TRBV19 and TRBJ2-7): DGGITQSPKYLFRKEGQNVTLSCEQNLNHDAMYWYRQDPGQGLRLIYYSQIVNDFQKGDIAEGYSVSREKKESFPLTVTSAQKNPTAFYLCASTPAGGRFTVYEQYFGPGTRLTVT.